These 13 T cell receptor beta chains were sequenced from one sample in a study of T cells in Graves' hyperthyroidism and ophthalmopathy. Regions amplified from RNA transcripts were the TCR beta CDR3 regions. Carried out on the TCR CDR3, a first-round RT-PCR used the HTBI primer set. TCRdb reprocessed the multiplex PCR reads with MiXCR, giving one entry per CDR3 protein. The data contain about 290,000 distinct CDR3 sequences, 13% of them singletons. Sequenced: blood. The receptors derive from a woman between 25 and 40 years old with Graves' hyperthyroidism that later progressed to Graves' ophthalmopathy.

In this sample, this clonotype turned up a few times. This chain joins TRBV27 and TRBJ2-1, with D possibly TRBD2 on 5 matching bases. Germline CDR1 and CDR2: MNHEY and SMNVEV (reference sequence). The V gene lost 4 bases and the J gene lost 10 bases, with 17 bases spanning the gap. The CDR3 has 14 residues. CDR3: CASSSRGLGREQFF. The CDR3 DNA reads as TGTGCCAGCAGTTCAAGAGGGTTGGGTCGAGAGCAGTTCTTC.

There are many counts of this clonotype. This chain connects TRBV28 to TRBJ2-3, with TRBD1 matching 9 bases. Unmatched junction bases numbered 7, after V lost 2 bases and J lost 4 bases. The CDR3 runs to 16 residues. Germline V gene lookup returns CDR1 MDHEN and CDR2 SYDVKM. CDR3 sequence: CASSLPRDRASDTQYF. The CDR3 DNA reads TGTGCCAGCAGTTTACCCCGGGACAGGGCATCAGATACGCAGTATTTT. The full variable domain, its missing parts supplied by reference TRBV28 and TRBJ2-3, is DVKVTQSSRYLVKRTGEKVFLECVQDMDHENMFWYRQDPGLGLRLIYFSYDVKMKEKGDIPEGYSVSREKKERFSLILESASTNQTSMYLCASSLPRDRASDTQYFGPGTRLTVL.

This clonotype was seen many times. This rearrangement joins TRBV6-1 to TRBJ2-3, with 8 bases identical to TRBD1. V was pared by 6 bases and J by 2 bases, with 4 bases of the junction left unmatched. The CDR3 is 14 amino acids. Per germline, CDR1 MNHNS and CDR2 SASEGT. CDR3 coding DNA: TGTGCCAGCAGGAGGACAGGGCACACAGATACGCAGTATTTT. Residues: CASRRTGHTDTQYF.

The chain links TRBV4-3 to TRBJ2-3; 7 positions agree with TRBD1. Per the germline V gene, CDR1 is LGHNA and CDR2 is YSLEER. V shed 4 bases and J 7 bases; nucleotides not matched to a gene: 5. The CDR3 consists of 13 residues. Here the CDR3 DNA reads TGCGCCAGCAGCCGGAATAGGGGGCATACGCAGTATTTT. Protein sequence: CASSRNRGHTQYF.

This clonotype was found a few times. This chain links TRBV9 with TRBJ1-2, with a tentative D call TRBD1 (5 bases). Germline V CDR1 and CDR2: SGDLS, YYNGEE. The CDR3 runs 15 residues. V was trimmed by 2 bases and J by 4 bases, leaving 15 bases between them. The CDR3 region has the DNA TGTGCCAGCAGCGTTGGGGGTTCCCCCCTCTATGGCTACACCTTC. This translates into CASSVGGSPLYGYTF.

This clonotype showed up many times. This rearrangement joins TRBV7-8 to TRBJ2-5, with D perhaps TRBD2 (6 bases). CDR1 SGHVS and CDR2 FQNEAQ come from the germline V gene. The CDR3 length is 16 residues. V lost 5 bases and J 4 bases, leaving 20 bases between the germline ends. As DNA, the CDR3 is TGTGCCAGCAGCCCCCTTCTCGCGGGACCCCCAGAGACCCAGTACTTC. This codes for CASSPLLAGPPETQYF.

This clonotype was detected many times. V and J are TRBV25-1 and TRBJ2-7; 9 positions agree with TRBD2. The ends lost 4 bases at V and 3 bases at J; junction bases unmatched: 4. Germline lookup yields CDR1 MGHDK and CDR2 SYGVNS. CDR3 length equals 14 residues. The CDR3 sequence: CASSATAGGYEQYF. Written as DNA, the CDR3 is TGTGCCAGCAGTGCCACAGCGGGAGGCTACGAGCAGTACTTC.

Only a few counts were recorded for this clonotype. The chain recombines TRBV11-2 with TRBJ1-1; maybe TRBD1 (6 bases). The CDR3 contains 16 residues. Germline CDR1 reads SGHAT; CDR2 reads FQNNGV. The V end was cut by 5 bases, the J end by 3 bases, with 19 bases between. The CDR3 nucleotides read TGTGCCAGCAGCCCCCGCGGGGGGGCGATGGACACTGAAGCTTTCTTT. Protein: CASSPRGGAMDTEAFF. Using reference TRBV11-2 and TRBJ1-1 for the parts outside the CDR3, the full variable domain is EAGVAQSPRYKIIEKRQSVAFWCNPISGHATLYWYQQILGQGPKLLIQFQNNGVVDDSQLPKDRFSAERLKGVDSTLKIQPAKLEDSAVYLCASSPRGGAMDTEAFFGQGTRLTVV.

This clonotype was seen repeatedly, ten times or more. CDR3 residues: CASSLTGSGSYEQYF. DNA of the CDR3: TGTGCCAGCAGCTTGACAGGTAGTGGTTCCTACGAGCAGTACTTC. This chain links TRBV28 with TRBJ2-7; the D gene is possibly TRBD1 (6 bases). Trimming stripped 6 bases from V and 1 base from J, with 16 bases between. The germline CDR1 and CDR2 sequences are MDHEN and SYDVKM. The CDR3 contains 15 residues.

The chain combines TRBV7-9 with TRBJ2-2; D ambiguous. This CDR3 is 21 amino acids long. Trimming stripped 7 bases from V and 1 base from J, with 31 bases between. Germline V gene lookup returns CDR1 SEHNR and CDR2 FQNEAQ (reference sequence). CDR3 in amino acids: CASTKDGGGRIGFENTGELFF. Written as DNA, the CDR3 is TGTGCCAGCACCAAAGATGGTGGTGGGCGGATAGGTTTTGAGAACACCGGGGAGCTGTTTTTT.

Points on this clonotype: With a much larger clone just one base away, this may be a read error. The chain recombines TRBV10-3 with TRBJ2-7; possibly TRBD2 for D (6 bases). V was clipped by 5 bases and J by 5 bases, with 13 bases between them. This CDR3 is 13 amino acids long. CDR1 and CDR2 (germline): ENHRY, SYGVKD. As DNA, the CDR3 is TGTGCCATCAGTTTAGCGGAACAAAACGAGCAGTACTTC. Protein sequence: CAISLAEQNEQYF.

This clonotype showed up many times. The chain recombines TRBV24-1 with TRBJ2-2; D uncertain. V gave up 6 bases and J gave up 4 bases, with 14 bases separating them. This CDR3 comprises 15 residues. The germline V gene has CDR1 KGHDR and CDR2 SFDVKD. CDR3 protein: CATSSQEIATGELFF. CDR3 nucleotide sequence: TGTGCCACCAGTTCCCAGGAGATCGCCACCGGGGAGCTGTTTTTT.

This clonotype occurred many times. This chain joins TRBV7-2 and TRBJ1-5; no clear D. The germline gives CDR1 SGHTA, CDR2 FQGNSA. The length of the CDR3 is 12 residues. The V gene lost 2 bases and the J gene lost 8 bases, with 7 bases spanning the gap. CDR3 coding DNA: TGTGCCAGCAGCTTACGAACGGAGCCCCAGCATTTT. This gives the protein CASSLRTEPQHF.